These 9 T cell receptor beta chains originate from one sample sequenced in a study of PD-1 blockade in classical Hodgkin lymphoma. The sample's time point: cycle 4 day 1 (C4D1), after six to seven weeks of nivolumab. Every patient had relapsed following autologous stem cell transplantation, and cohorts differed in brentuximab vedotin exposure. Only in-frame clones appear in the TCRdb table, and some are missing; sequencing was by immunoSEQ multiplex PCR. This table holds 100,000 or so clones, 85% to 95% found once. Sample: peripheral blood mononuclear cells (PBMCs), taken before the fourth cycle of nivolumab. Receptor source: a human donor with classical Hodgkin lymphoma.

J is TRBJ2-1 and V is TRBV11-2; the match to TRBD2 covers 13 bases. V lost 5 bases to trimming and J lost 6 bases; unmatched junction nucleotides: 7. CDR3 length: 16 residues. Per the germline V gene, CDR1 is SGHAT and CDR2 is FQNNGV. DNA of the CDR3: TGTGCCAGCAGCCCGCGGACTAGCGGGAGTGTCAATGAGCAGTTCTTC. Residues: CASSPRTSGSVNEQFF.

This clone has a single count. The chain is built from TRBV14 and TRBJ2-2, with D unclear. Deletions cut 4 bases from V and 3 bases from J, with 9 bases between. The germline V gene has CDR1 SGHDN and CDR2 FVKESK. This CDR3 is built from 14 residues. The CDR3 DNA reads TGTGCCAGCAGCCCACTACGGGACACCGGGGAGCTGTTTTTT. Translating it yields CASSPLRDTGELFF.

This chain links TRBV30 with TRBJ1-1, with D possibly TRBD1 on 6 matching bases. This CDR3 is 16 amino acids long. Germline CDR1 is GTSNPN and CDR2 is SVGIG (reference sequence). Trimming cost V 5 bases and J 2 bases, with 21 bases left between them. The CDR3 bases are TGTGCCTGGGTTTTGCACCCGGGACAAAAAAACACTGAAGCTTTCTTT. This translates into CAWVLHPGQKNTEAFF.

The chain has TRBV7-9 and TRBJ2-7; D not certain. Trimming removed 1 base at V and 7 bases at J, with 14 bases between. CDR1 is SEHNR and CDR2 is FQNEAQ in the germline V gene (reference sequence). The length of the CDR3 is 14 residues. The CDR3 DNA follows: TGTGCCAGCAGCTTAGGTGCTAGAGGCGCGGAGCAGTACTTC. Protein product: CASSLGARGAEQYF.

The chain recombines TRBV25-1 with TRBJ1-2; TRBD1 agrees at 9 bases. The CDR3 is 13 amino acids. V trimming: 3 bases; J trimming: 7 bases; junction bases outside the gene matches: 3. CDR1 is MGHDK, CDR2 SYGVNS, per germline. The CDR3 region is CASSELGQGGYTF. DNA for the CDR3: TGTGCCAGCAGTGAGTTGGGACAGGGTGGCTACACCTTC.

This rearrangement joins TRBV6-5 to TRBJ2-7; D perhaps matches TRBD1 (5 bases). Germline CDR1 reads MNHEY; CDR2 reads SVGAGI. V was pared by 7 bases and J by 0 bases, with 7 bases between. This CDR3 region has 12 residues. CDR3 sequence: CASKGPSYEQYF. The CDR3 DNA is TGTGCCAGCAAGGGGCCCTCCTACGAGCAGTACTTC.

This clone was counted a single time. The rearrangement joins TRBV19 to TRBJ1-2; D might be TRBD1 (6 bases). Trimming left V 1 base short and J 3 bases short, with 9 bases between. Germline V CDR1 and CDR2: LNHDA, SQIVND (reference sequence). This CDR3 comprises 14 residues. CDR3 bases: TGTGCCAGTAGTATAGTGGGACAATACTATGGCTACACCTTC. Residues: CASSIVGQYYGYTF.

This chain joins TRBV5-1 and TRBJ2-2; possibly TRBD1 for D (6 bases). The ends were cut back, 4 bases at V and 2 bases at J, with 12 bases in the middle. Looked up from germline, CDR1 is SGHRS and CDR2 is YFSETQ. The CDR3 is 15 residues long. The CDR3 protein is CASSSGGPNTGELFF. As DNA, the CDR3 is TGCGCCAGCAGCAGTGGGGGCCCAAACACCGGGGAGCTGTTTTTT.

CDR3 sequence: CASSSRVGANTGELFF. In DNA, the CDR3 is TGTGCCAGCAGCTCCAGGGTCGGCGCGAACACCGGGGAGCTGTTTTTT. This rearrangement joins TRBV7-2 to TRBJ2-2; D may be TRBD1 (5 bases). V lost 4 bases and J lost 0, with 12 bases in between. This CDR3 has 16 residues. The germline gives CDR1 SGHTA, CDR2 FQGNSA. The full variable domain, completed using reference TRBV7-2 and TRBJ2-2, is GAGVSQSPSNKVTEKGKDVELRCDPISGHTALYWYRQSLGQGLEFLIYFQGNSAPDKSGLPSDRFSAERTGGSVSTLTIQRTQQEDSAVYLCASSSRVGANTGELFFGEGSRLTVL.